This is a list of T cell receptor beta chains from one sample in a study of cytomegalovirus exposure and HLA in healthy donors. TCRdb keeps only in-frame clones here, not all; method: immunoSEQ multiplex PCR. Among around 100,000 clones listed, approximately 94% were seen once. Sequencing input: PBMCs. The receptors were sampled from a woman aged 18-30 years in good health and CMV-seronegative. Each CDR3 is given with its conserved first and last residue. D genes are given only for firm matches. A row's size may be missing; if present it is once, few, many or a size class.

>TRBJ2-3|TRBD2|TRBV6-6|.
CASSYRAGEADTQYF
TGTGCCAGCAGTTACCGAGCGGGAGAAGCAGATACGCAGTATTTT
>TRBJ2-7|TRBD1|TRBV11-3|.
CASSSIQGARIEEQYF
TGTGCCAGCAGCTCCATACAGGGGGCAAGAATTGAAGAGCAGTACTTC
>TRBJ2-5|.|TRBV9|once
CASSDGLSSRETQYF
TGTGCCAGCAGCGACGGACTCTCCTCGCGGGAGACCCAGTACTTC
>TRBJ1-2|TRBD1|TRBV30|.
CAWRLTGAGYGYTF
TGTGCCTGGAGGTTGACAGGGGCAGGCTATGGCTACACCTTC
>TRBJ1-2|.|TRBV4-1|.
CASSQAGSWGYTF
TGCGCCAGCAGCCAAGCCGGGAGTTGGGGCTACACCTTC
>TRBJ1-2|.|TRBV9|.
CASSVAGSGGYTF
TGTGCCAGCAGCGTAGCAGGGTCGGGTGGCTACACCTTC
>TRBJ1-2|TRBD1|TRBV5-1|.
CASSSQGNYGYTF
TGCGCCAGCAGCTCACAGGGGAACTATGGCTACACCTTC
>TRBJ2-1|TRBD1|TRBV2|.
CASSEGDREFF
TGTGCCAGCAGTGAGGGGGACAGGGAGTTCTTC
>TRBJ1-4|TRBD1|TRBV27|.
CASSLTGDAEKLFF
TGTGCCAGCAGTCTCACAGGGGATGCTGAAAAACTGTTTTTT
>TRBJ1-1|.|TRBV27|.
CASTLRSQGNTEAFF
TGTGCCAGCACCTTAAGGTCCCAGGGGAACACTGAAGCTTTCTTT
>TRBJ2-7|TRBD2|TRBV10-3|.
CAISDFTSASSYEQYF
TGTGCCATCAGTGATTTTACTAGCGCCTCCTCCTACGAGCAGTACTTC
>TRBJ2-2|TRBD1|TRBV25-1|.
CASSEVDRGDVGELFF
TGTGCCAGCAGTGAGGTCGACAGGGGGGATGTCGGGGAGCTGTTTTTT
>TRBJ2-7|TRBD2|TRBV30|.
CAWRDPRHLAGNPYEQYF
TGTGCCTGGAGAGACCCGCGACATCTAGCGGGCAATCCCTACGAGCAGTACTTC
>TRBJ2-5|TRBD2|TRBV9|.
CASSGLAGSQETQYF
TGTGCCAGCAGCGGACTAGCGGGATCCCAAGAGACCCAGTACTTC
>TRBJ1-2|TRBD1|TRBV6-5|.
CASSYSTGVDYGYTF
TGTGCCAGCAGTTACTCGACAGGGGTCGACTATGGCTACACCTTC
>TRBJ1-1|.|TRBV18|.
CASSDYGDYTEAFF
TGTGCCAGCTCAGACTACGGGGACTACACTGAAGCTTTCTTT
>TRBJ2-1|TRBD1|TRBV5-6|.
CASRKGTGDFYNEQFF
TGTGCCAGCAGGAAAGGGACAGGCGATTTCTACAATGAGCAGTTCTTC
>TRBJ2-7|.|TRBV5-1|.
CASSPGDSYEQYF
TGCGCCAGCAGCCCGGGGGACTCCTACGAGCAGTACTTC
>TRBJ2-3|TRBD1|TRBV14|.
CASSQASGTGATDTQYF
TGTGCCAGCAGCCAAGCATCTGGGACAGGGGCGACAGATACGCAGTATTTT
>TRBJ2-7|TRBD2|TRBV27|.
CASRSLAGVDEQYF
TGTGCCAGCAGATCACTAGCGGGAGTGGACGAGCAGTACTTC
>TRBJ1-2|TRBD1|TRBV10-2|.
CASRLLDRAYGYTF
TGCGCCAGCAGACTTCTGGACAGGGCCTATGGCTACACCTTC
>TRBJ2-1|.|TRBV27|.
CASMGPGRNNEQFF
TGTGCCAGCATGGGTCCGGGTCGGAACAATGAGCAGTTCTTC
>TRBJ1-1|.|TRBV10-3|.
CAISEGQSNTEAFF
TGTGCCATCAGTGAGGGGCAGTCAAACACTGAAGCTTTCTTT
>TRBJ1-1|.|TRBV7-9|.
CASSLVRDIFLGNTEAFF
TGTGCCAGCAGCTTAGTCCGGGACATCTTCCTGGGGAACACTGAAGCTTTCTTT
>TRBJ2-7|.|TRBV29-1|.
CSVEKGEYEQYF
TGCAGCGTTGAAAAAGGAGAGTACGAGCAGTACTTC
>TRBJ2-1|TRBD2|TRBV6-6|.
CASSPGGPHNEQFF
TGTGCCAGCAGCCCGGGAGGGCCCCACAATGAGCAGTTCTTC
>TRBJ1-3|.|TRBV5-1|.
CASSPANRSSGNTIYF
TGCGCCAGCAGCCCGGCAAACAGAAGTTCTGGAAACACCATATATTTT
>TRBJ2-7|TRBD1|TRBV19|.
CASSPIAGTEYEQYF
TGTGCCAGTAGTCCCATCGCCGGGACAGAGTACGAGCAGTACTTC
>TRBJ1-1|.|TRBV20-1|.
CSATIDTEAFF
TGCAGTGCCACCATAGACACTGAAGCTTTCTTT
>TRBJ2-3|.|TRBV19|.
CASSTSRGRPDTQYF
TGTGCCAGTAGCACCAGCCGGGGTAGACCAGATACGCAGTATTTT
>TRBJ1-4|TRBD1|TRBV19|.
CASSISRGDEKLFF
TGTGCCAGTAGTATCAGCAGGGGGGATGAAAAACTGTTTTTT
>TRBJ2-3|TRBD2|TRBV5-1|.
CASSEGLAQDTQYF
TGCGCCAGCAGCGAGGGACTAGCGCAAGATACGCAGTATTTT
>TRBJ2-1|.|TRBV7-9|.
CALRGISYNEQFF
TGTGCCCTCAGGGGAATCTCCTACAATGAGCAGTTCTTC
>TRBJ1-1|TRBD1|TRBV2|.
CAENGRGQTEAFF
TGTGCCGAAAACGGGAGGGGGCAAACTGAAGCTTTCTTT
>TRBJ2-5|.|TRBV5-1|.
CASSITHVAGAQETQYF
TGCGCCAGCAGCATCACTCACGTTGCGGGTGCTCAAGAGACCCAGTACTTC
>TRBJ2-3|TRBD2|TRBV7-2|.
CASSLGFSGSSDTQYF
TGTGCCAGCAGCTTAGGGTTTAGCGGGAGTTCAGATACGCAGTATTTT
>TRBJ2-1|TRBD2|TRBV7-8|.
CASLGTSGSSYNEQFF
TGTGCCAGCCTGGGGACTAGCGGGTCCTCCTACAATGAGCAGTTCTTC
>TRBJ1-1|.|TRBV2|.
CASSRGQTEAFF
TGTGCCAGCAGCCGAGGACAGACTGAAGCTTTCTTT
>TRBJ2-2|TRBD1|TRBV7-8|.
CASSSGTGLAGELFF
TGTGCCAGCAGCTCAGGGACAGGGCTGGCCGGGGAGCTGTTTTTT
>TRBJ1-2|TRBD1|TRBV18|.
CASSRQGGPDGYTF
TGTGCCAGCTCCCGACAGGGTGGACCTGATGGCTACACCTTC
>TRBJ2-1|TRBD2|TRBV7-9|.
CASSPSGREEQFF
TGTGCCAGCAGCCCGAGCGGGAGGGAAGAGCAGTTCTTC